The 26 T cell receptor beta chains reported below all come from one sample, sequenced in a study of T cells after yellow fever vaccination (dated by TCRdb to between 2018 and 2021). The library was obtained by 5' RACE. This sample was sequenced with an Illumina HiSeq 2500. The public reads were reprocessed in TCRdb via fastp at Q25 and MiXCR, keeping in-frame beta chains. Each entry merges the rows of one CDR3 protein and shows their most common DNA and genes. Recorded for this sample are 200,000 to 300,000 distinct CDR3 sequences; 13% of them occurred a single time. The ten largest clonotypes hold about 0.51% of the sample. Interpreted using the paper, the treatment or condition label stands for: live attenuated yellow fever vaccine strain. The sample consisted of CD4+ T cells sorted from PBMCs, taken 45 days after the yellow fever booster vaccination. The receptors shown here come from a man aged 30 to 45 who received the YFV17D yellow fever vaccine.

This clonotype occurred a few times. J is TRBJ2-7 and V is TRBV5-6, with 7 bases lining up with TRBD1. Germline CDR1 SGHDT, CDR2 YYEEEE. CDR3 length: 14 residues. The V segment lost 6 bases and the J segment 0 bases; nucleotides outside the gene matches: 6. In nucleotides, the CDR3 is TGTGCCAGCACCGTAGGGGACAGCTCCTACGAGCAGTACTTC. This encodes CASTVGDSSYEQYF.

This clonotype has a handful of counts. The V and J genes are TRBV18 and TRBJ2-7; 11 bases align to TRBD2. CDR1 and CDR2 (germline): KGHSH, LQKENI. The length of the CDR3 is 15 residues. With 6 bases clipped from V and 2 bases from J, the junction kept 6 bases outside the gene matches. The DNA of the CDR3 is TGTGCCAGCTCCGGGACTAGCGGTCCAACCTACGAGCAGTACTTC. This codes for CASSGTSGPTYEQYF.

There are a few counts of this clonotype. The J gene is TRBJ1-1, the V gene TRBV5-1; D uncertain. V was pared by 0 bases and J by 3 bases, with 15 bases between. CDR3 size: 16 residues. The V gene's germline CDR1 is SGHRS and CDR2 YFSETQ. This chain's CDR3 is CASSLVGFSGDTEAFF. The CDR3 nucleotides are TGCGCCAGCAGCTTGGTAGGGTTTAGTGGGGACACTGAAGCTTTCTTT.

The genes are TRBV3-1 and TRBJ2-7; 10 nucleotides align to TRBD1. V lost 6 bases to trimming and J lost 6 bases; unmatched junction nucleotides: 11. The CDR3 totals 15 residues. Germline V gives CDR1 LGHDT, CDR2 YNNKEL (reference sequence). This CDR3 is CASSELGQGDVEQYF. In DNA, the CDR3 is TGTGCCAGCAGTGAATTAGGACAGGGGGATGTCGAGCAGTACTTC.

The chain couples TRBV3-1 to TRBJ2-5, with D perhaps matching TRBD2 (6 bases). Between the trimmed V and J ends, which lost 3 bases and 12 bases, there was a span of 11 bases. The length of the CDR3 is 11 residues. CDR1 is LGHDT, CDR2 YNNKEL, per germline (reference sequence). DNA for the CDR3: TGTGCCAGCAGCCAGGGGGGTGGGAAGTACTTC. This translates into CASSQGGGKYF.

The V call is TRBV11-3, the J call TRBJ2-2; D remains ambiguous. V was pared by 1 base and J by 4 bases, with 7 bases between. Germline CDR1 and CDR2: SGHNT and YENEEA. The CDR3 runs to 14 residues. The CDR3 reads CASSLGRFTGELFF. CDR3 in DNA: TGTGCCAGCAGCTTAGGTCGCTTCACCGGGGAGCTGTTTTTT. The whole variable domain, filled in from reference TRBV11-3 and TRBJ2-2, reads EAGVVQSPRYKIIEKKQPVAFWCNPISGHNTLYWYLQNLGQGPELLIRYENEEAVDDSQLPKDRFSAERLKGVDSTLKIQPAELGDSAVYLCASSLGRFTGELFFGEGSRLTVL.

V and J are TRBV4-2 and TRBJ1-1, with D tentatively TRBD1 (5 bases). Per germline, CDR1 LGHNA and CDR2 YNFKEQ. This CDR3 region has 14 residues. V was trimmed by 4 bases and J by 3 bases, leaving 12 bases between them. CDR3: CASSRGRDDTEAFF. The CDR3 DNA reads as TGTGCCAGCAGCCGCGGCAGGGACGACACTGAAGCTTTCTTT.

The chain combines TRBV18 with TRBJ2-7, with 7 bases fitting TRBD2. The V segment lost 5 bases and the J segment 1 base; nucleotides outside the gene matches: 8. The CDR3 loop spans 15 amino acids. The V gene's germline CDR1 is KGHSH and CDR2 LQKENI. The CDR3 DNA reads as TGTGCCAGCTCAGAAAAGCGGGACCAATCCTACGAGCAGTACTTC. Protein sequence: CASSEKRDQSYEQYF.

This clonotype was picked up a small number of times. As DNA, the CDR3 is TGTGCCAGCAGCTTACTGACTACAGGGGGCAGGGAGACCCAGTACTTC. Translation: CASSLLTTGGRETQYF. The chain has TRBV11-2 and TRBJ2-5; 9 nucleotides agree with TRBD1. The length of the CDR3 is 16 residues. V was clipped by 2 bases and J by 5 bases; unmatched bases: 9. The V gene's germline CDR1 is SGHAT and CDR2 FQNNGV.

This clonotype has more than one count but fewer than ten. The chain recombines TRBV7-2 with TRBJ2-1; D is perhaps TRBD2 (6 bases). Germline V gene lookup returns CDR1 SGHTA and CDR2 FQGNSA. The CDR3 contains 13 residues. The V gene lost 1 base and the J gene lost 10 bases, with 11 bases spanning the gap. CDR3 nucleotide sequence: TGTGCCAGCAGCTTAGGGGGGGAAGGGGAGCAGTTCTTC. This translates into CASSLGGEGEQFF.

This clonotype has a handful of counts. This sequence joins TRBV28 and TRBJ2-5; D is unclear. V gave up 6 bases and J gave up 1 base, with 6 bases separating them. CDR3 length: 12 amino acids. Germline CDR1 is MDHEN and CDR2 is SYDVKM. CDR3 DNA: TGTGCCAGCAGAAGGAGCCAAGAGACCCAGTACTTC. Translated: CASRRSQETQYF.

This clonotype was seen a handful of times. The rearrangement joins TRBV7-2 to TRBJ2-5, with 7 positions matching TRBD2. V lost 6 bases to trimming and J lost 4 bases; unmatched junction nucleotides: 5. CDR1 is SGHTA and CDR2 is FQGNSA in the germline V gene. The length of the CDR3 is 13 residues. CDR3 sequence reads: CASRRGEGETQYF. CDR3 nucleotide sequence: TGTGCCAGCAGGCGAGGGGAGGGAGAGACCCAGTACTTC.

This rearrangement joins TRBV20-1 to TRBJ2-4; 7 positions match TRBD2. This CDR3 has 13 amino acids. Germline CDR1 DFQATT, CDR2 SNEGSKA (reference sequence). With 6 bases clipped from V and 6 bases from J, the junction kept 8 bases outside the gene matches. The CDR3 DNA follows: TGCAGTGCGGGAGGGAAGATTTTAAACATTCAGTACTTC. Encoded protein: CSAGGKILNIQYF.

The rearrangement uses TRBV20-1 and TRBJ2-1; TRBD2 matches at 12 bases. The CDR3 runs to 16 residues. Germline CDR1 DFQATT, CDR2 SNEGSKA (reference sequence). The V gene end was trimmed by 4 bases and the J gene end by 0 bases; junction bases not matched to a gene: 4. CDR3 sequence: CSATRLAGASYNEQFF. As DNA, the CDR3 is TGCAGTGCTACTCGACTAGCGGGAGCCTCCTACAATGAGCAGTTCTTC.

This chain links TRBV5-1 with TRBJ2-1; TRBD2 might be the D (5 bases). V lost 4 bases and J 0 bases, leaving 8 bases between the germline ends. The germline gives CDR1 SGHRS, CDR2 YFSETQ. The CDR3 runs to 14 residues. The CDR3 DNA sequence: TGCGCCAGCAGCGAGGGAGTCTCCTACAATGAGCAGTTCTTC. It codes for CASSEGVSYNEQFF.

The chain recombines TRBV28 with TRBJ2-7, with 8 nucleotides matching TRBD1. The CDR3 length is 13 residues. V dropped 8 bases and J dropped 6; count of bases not matched to a gene: 9. Germline CDR1 is MDHEN and CDR2 is SYDVKM. The chain's CDR3 is CASGAQGAGEQYF. The CDR3 DNA sequence: TGTGCCAGCGGTGCGCAGGGGGCCGGCGAGCAGTACTTC.

The sample holds a few counts of this clonotype. The chain couples TRBV18 to TRBJ1-3; unclear D gene. Trimming left V 0 bases short and J 2 bases short, with 2 bases between. Germline CDR1 is KGHSH and CDR2 is LQKENI. The CDR3 runs 13 residues. The CDR3 protein is CASSPPPGNTIYF. The DNA of the CDR3 is TGTGCCAGCTCACCACCTCCTGGAAACACCATATATTTT.

This clonotype was counted between two and nine times. The chain is built from TRBV15 and TRBJ2-5; possible D gene TRBD2, 6 bases. CDR1 and CDR2 from the germline V gene are LNHNV and YYDKDF (reference sequence). V lost 0 bases to trimming and J lost 0 bases, with 11 bases between them. The CDR3 runs to 16 residues. The CDR3 DNA follows: TGTGCCACCAGCAGAGAGTTAGGCGGGAACCAAGAGACCCAGTACTTC. Translation gives CATSRELGGNQETQYF.

The chain uses TRBV29-1 and TRBJ2-6; 10 positions match TRBD1. Trimming at V came to 4 bases and at J to 2 bases, leaving 5 bases not matched to a gene. The CDR3 sequence is 16 residues long. Per germline, CDR1 SQVTM and CDR2 ANQGSEA. The CDR3 spells CSVGGQGGAGANVLTF. The CDR3 nucleotides are TGCAGCGTTGGTGGACAGGGGGGGGCTGGGGCCAACGTCCTGACTTTC.

The genes are TRBV4-2 and TRBJ2-7; 12 bases fit TRBD2. V trimming: 1 base; J trimming: 6 bases; junction bases outside the gene matches: 1. Germline V gene sequence: CDR1 LGHNA, CDR2 YNFKEQ. This CDR3 has 14 residues. The CDR3 loop is CASSQALAGGEQYF. CDR3 in DNA: TGTGCCAGCAGCCAAGCACTAGCGGGAGGCGAGCAGTACTTC.

This clonotype has only a few counts. The chain is built from TRBV10-3 and TRBJ2-5; D is unresolved. This CDR3 has 13 amino acids. CDR1 and CDR2 from the germline V gene are ENHRY and SYGVKD. V dropped 5 bases and J dropped 2 bases, with 9 bases sitting between them. For the CDR3, the DNA is TGTGCCATCAGTTTTAGCCTTCAAGAGACCCAGTACTTC. Amino acid sequence: CAISFSLQETQYF.

A few counts support this clonotype. CDR3 bases: TGTGCCAGCAGCTTAGCTGGAGCCCAGTACTTC. Encoded protein: CASSLAGAQYF. This sequence joins TRBV7-2 and TRBJ2-7, with unresolved D. Germline V gives CDR1 SGHTA, CDR2 FQGNSA. The CDR3 runs to 11 residues. V lost 0 bases and J 10 bases, leaving 7 bases between the germline ends.

Ten or more counts support this clonotype. The chain joins TRBV7-9 to TRBJ2-1; TRBD1 aligns across 9 bases. This CDR3 has 14 amino acids. The V and J ends lost 5 bases and 9 bases, in that order; junction bases with no gene match: 8. Germline assignment: CDR1 SEHNR and CDR2 FQNEAQ (reference sequence). This chain's CDR3 is CASSPGQGIGEQFF. In DNA form, the CDR3 reads TGTGCCAGCAGCCCAGGACAGGGGATCGGTGAGCAGTTCTTC. Supplemented by reference TRBV7-9 and TRBJ2-1, the full variable domain reads DTGVSQNPRHKITKRGQNVTFRCDPISEHNRLYWYRQTLGQGPEFLTYFQNEAQLEKSRLLSDRFSAERPKGSFSTLEIQRTEQGDSAMYLCASSPGQGIGEQFFGPGTRLTVL.

This clonotype was counted between two and nine times. The chain uses TRBV11-3 and TRBJ2-5, with 10 bases aligning to TRBD2. Germline-derived CDR1 and CDR2 are SGHNT and YENEEA. J gave up 2 bases and V 5 bases, and 5 bases lay outside the gene matches. This CDR3 spans 15 amino acids. The chain's CDR3 is CASSTSGKKQETQYF. CDR3 in DNA: TGTGCCAGCAGCACTAGCGGGAAAAAACAAGAGACCCAGTACTTC.

This clonotype was seen more than once but under ten times. The chain employs TRBV5-4 and TRBJ2-1; maybe TRBD2 (7 bases). The CDR3 length is 12 residues. Germline lookup yields CDR1 SGHNT and CDR2 YYREEE (reference sequence). V was pared by 4 bases and J by 9 bases, with 11 bases between. The CDR3 DNA sequence: TGTGCCAGCAGCCCAGGGGAGGGTGAGCAGTTCTTC. Its translation: CASSPGEGEQFF. Together with reference TRBV5-4 and TRBJ2-1, the CDR3 gives the full variable domain: ETGVTQSPTHLIKTRGQQVTLRCSSQSGHNTVSWYQQALGQGPQFIFQYYREEENGRGNFPPRFSGLQFPNYSSELNVNALELDDSALYLCASSPGEGEQFFGPGTRLTVL.

This clonotype was seen a handful of times. This chain joins TRBV12-3 or TRBV12-4 and TRBJ1-5; TRBD1 aligns across 8 bases. V was pared by 7 bases and J by 4 bases, with 6 bases of the junction left unmatched. The CDR3 has 14 residues. The CDR3 region is CASTRDRSNQPQHF. The CDR3 nucleotides read TGTGCCAGCACCAGGGACAGGTCAAATCAGCCCCAGCATTTT.